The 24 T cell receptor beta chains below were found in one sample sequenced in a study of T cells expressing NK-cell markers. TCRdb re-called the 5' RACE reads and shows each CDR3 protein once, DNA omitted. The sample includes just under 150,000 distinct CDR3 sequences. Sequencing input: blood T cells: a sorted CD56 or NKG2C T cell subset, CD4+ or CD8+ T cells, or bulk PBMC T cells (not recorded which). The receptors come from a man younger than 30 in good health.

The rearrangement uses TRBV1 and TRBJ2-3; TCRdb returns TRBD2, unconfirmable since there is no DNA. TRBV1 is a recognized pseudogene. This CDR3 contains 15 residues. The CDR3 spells CTSSPRLASTDTQYF.

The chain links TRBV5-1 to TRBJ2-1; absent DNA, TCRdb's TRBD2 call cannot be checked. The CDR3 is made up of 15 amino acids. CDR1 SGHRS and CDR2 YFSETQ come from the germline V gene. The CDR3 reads CASSLGRVLDNEQFF. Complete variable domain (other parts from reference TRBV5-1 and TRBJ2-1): KAGVTQTPRYLIKTRGQQVTLSCSPISGHRSVSWYQQTPGQGLQFLFEYFSETQRNKGNFPGRFSGRQFSNSRSEMNVSTLELGDSALYLCASSLGRVLDNEQFFGPGTRLTVL.

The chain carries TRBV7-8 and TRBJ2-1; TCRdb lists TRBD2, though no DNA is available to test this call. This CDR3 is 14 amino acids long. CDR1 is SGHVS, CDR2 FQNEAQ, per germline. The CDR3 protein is CASSFFGELNEQFF.

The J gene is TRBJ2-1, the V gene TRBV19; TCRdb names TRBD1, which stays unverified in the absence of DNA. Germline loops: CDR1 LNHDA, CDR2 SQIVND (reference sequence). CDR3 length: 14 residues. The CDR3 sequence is CASRIDRVDNEQFF.

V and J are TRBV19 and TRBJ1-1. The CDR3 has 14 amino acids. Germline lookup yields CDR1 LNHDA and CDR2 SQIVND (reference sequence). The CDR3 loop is CASSINSGYTEAFF.

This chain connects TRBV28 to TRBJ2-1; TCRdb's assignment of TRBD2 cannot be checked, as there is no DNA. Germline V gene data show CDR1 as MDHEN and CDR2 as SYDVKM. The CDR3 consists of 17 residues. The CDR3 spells CASSLFGSGSVYNEQFF.

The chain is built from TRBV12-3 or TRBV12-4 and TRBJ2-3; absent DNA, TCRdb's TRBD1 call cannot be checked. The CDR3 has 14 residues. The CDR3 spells CASSPGEYTDTQYF.

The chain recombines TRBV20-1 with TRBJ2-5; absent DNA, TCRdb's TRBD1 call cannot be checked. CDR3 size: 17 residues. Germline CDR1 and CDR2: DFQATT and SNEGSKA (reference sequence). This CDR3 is CSARVIWGSRQQETQYF.

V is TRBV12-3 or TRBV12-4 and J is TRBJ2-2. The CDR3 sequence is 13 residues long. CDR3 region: CASSLVVRGELFF.

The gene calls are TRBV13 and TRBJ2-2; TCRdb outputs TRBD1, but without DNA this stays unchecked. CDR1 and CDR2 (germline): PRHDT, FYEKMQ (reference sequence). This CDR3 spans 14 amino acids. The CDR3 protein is CASSLGSRTGELFF.

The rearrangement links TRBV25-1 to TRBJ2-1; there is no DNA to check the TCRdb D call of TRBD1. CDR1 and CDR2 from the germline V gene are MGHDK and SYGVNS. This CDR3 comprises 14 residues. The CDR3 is CASSRGQGAMEQFF.

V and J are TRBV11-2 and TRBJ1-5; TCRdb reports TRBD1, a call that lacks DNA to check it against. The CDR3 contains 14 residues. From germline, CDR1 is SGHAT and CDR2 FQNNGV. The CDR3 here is CASSLGGGNQPQHF.

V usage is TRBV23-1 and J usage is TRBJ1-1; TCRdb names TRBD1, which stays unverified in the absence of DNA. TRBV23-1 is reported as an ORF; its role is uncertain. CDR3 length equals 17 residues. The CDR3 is CASSQSRETGLNTEAFF.

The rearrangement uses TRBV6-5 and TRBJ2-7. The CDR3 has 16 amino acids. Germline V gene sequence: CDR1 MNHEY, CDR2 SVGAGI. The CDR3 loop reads CASSYSSGYGLDEQYF.

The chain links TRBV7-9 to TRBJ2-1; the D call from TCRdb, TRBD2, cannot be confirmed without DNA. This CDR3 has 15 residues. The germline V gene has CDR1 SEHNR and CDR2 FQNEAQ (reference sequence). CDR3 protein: CASRKIAGGNNEQFF.

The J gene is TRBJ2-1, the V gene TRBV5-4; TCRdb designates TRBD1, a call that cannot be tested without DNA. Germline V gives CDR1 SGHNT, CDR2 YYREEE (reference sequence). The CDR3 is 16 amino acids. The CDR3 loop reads CASSRWGDVRPGEQFF.

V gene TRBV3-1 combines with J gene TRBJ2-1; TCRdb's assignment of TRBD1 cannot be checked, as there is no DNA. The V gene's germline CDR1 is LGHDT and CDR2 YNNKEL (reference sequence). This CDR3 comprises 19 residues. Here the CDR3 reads CASSQSFIGGGRSYNEQFF.

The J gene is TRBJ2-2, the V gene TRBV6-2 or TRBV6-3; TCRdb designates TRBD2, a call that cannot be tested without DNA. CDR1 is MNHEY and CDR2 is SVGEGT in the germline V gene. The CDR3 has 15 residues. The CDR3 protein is CASSYGGVGTGELFF.

The CDR3: CASSYSLDSGRKKLFF. The chain uses TRBV6-5 and TRBJ1-4; TCRdb's D call, TRBD1, is unchecked because there is no DNA. The germline V gene encodes CDR1 MNHEY and CDR2 SVGAGI. This CDR3 is 16 amino acids long.

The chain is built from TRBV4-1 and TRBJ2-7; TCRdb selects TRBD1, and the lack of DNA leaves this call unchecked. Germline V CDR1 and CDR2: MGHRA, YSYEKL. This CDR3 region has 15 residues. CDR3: CASSQGGGTSYEQYF.

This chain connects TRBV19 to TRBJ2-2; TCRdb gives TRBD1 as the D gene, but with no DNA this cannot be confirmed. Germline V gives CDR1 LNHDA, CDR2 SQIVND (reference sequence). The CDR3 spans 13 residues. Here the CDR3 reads CAGQDLNTGELFF.

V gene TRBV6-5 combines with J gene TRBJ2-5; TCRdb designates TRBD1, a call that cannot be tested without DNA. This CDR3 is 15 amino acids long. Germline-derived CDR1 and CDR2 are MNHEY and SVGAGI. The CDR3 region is CASSYSRYSQETQYF.

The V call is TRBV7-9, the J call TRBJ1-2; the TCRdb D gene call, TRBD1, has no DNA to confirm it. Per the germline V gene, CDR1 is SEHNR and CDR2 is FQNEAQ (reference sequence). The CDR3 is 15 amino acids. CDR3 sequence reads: CASSLRPGQGHGYTF.

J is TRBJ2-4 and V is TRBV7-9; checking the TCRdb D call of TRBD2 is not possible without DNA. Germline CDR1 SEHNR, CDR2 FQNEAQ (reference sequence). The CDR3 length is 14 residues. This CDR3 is CASSSTQGGNIQYF.